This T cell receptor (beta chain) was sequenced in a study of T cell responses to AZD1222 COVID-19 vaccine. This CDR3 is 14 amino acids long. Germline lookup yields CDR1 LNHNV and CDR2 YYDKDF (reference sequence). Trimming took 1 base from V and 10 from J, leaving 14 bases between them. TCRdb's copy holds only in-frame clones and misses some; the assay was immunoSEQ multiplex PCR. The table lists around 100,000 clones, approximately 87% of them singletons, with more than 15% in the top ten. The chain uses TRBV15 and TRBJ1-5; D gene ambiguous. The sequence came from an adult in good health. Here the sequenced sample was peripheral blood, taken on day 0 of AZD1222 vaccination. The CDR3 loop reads CATSRGVDHSPQHF. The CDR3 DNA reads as TGTGCCACCAGCAGAGGCGTCGACCATTCACCCCAGCATTTT.